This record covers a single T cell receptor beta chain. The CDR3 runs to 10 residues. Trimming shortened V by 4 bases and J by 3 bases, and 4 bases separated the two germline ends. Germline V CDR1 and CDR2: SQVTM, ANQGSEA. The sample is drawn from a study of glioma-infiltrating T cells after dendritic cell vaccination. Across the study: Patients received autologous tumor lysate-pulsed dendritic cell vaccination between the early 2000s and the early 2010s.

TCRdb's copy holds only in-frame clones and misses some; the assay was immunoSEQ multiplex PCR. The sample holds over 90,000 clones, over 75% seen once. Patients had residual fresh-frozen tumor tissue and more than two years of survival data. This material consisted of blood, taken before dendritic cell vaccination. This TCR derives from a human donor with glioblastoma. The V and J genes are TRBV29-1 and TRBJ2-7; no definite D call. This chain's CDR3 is CSVVSYEQYF. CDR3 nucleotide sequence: TGCAGCGTTGTCAGCTACGAGCAGTACTTC.